This T cell receptor beta chain was sequenced during a study of neurological immune-mediated disorders. The length of the CDR3 is 15 residues. Germline V gene lookup returns CDR1 SGHRS and CDR2 YFSETQ. Losses at the gene ends were 4 bases for V and 7 bases for J; bases not matched to a gene: 6. Study-wide results and caveats: CDR3 amino acid sequences of expanded clones were not shared across subjects, a result suggesting private repertoires in all groups. Multiple sclerosis was found to have the least TCR clonal expansion, below healthy controls, and HTLV-1-associated myelopathy the most.

A 10-nucleotide random UMI tagged transcripts in template-switch 5'RACE cDNA synthesis. Over 170 million TCR-beta sequences from 15-18 subjects came out of each sequencing run. TCRdb reprocessed the 5' RACE reads with MiXCR, giving one entry per CDR3 protein. The sample contains some 28,000 distinct CDR3 sequences, around 21% of which appear only once. There are many counts of this clonotype. Its antigen is currently unknown. The sequencing input was CD4+ T cells from blood. The clonotype comes from a man in his forties or fifties with HTLV-1-associated myelopathy (HAM/TSP). The chain recombines TRBV5-1 with TRBJ1-6; 9 bases fit TRBD1. CDR3 in amino acids: CASSPGTGRNSPLHF. The CDR3 nucleotides read TGCGCCAGCAGCCCCGGGACAGGGAGGAATTCACCCCTCCACTTT.